Listed below are T cell receptor beta chains from one sample, sequenced in a study of shared clonotypes between healthy human individuals. The assay was immunoSEQ multiplex PCR, and TCRdb's table has in-frame clones only and misses some. Here the sample spans about 1.5 million clones, approximately 97% being singletons. Sample: naive CD4+ T cells sorted from blood. The receptors derive from a young man in good health. The CDR3 runs from the conserved cysteine through the conserved F or W.

v_gene: TRBV9
j_gene: TRBJ2-1
CDR3aa: CASSAKRDPSYNEQFF

v_gene: TRBV19
j_gene: TRBJ2-1
CDR3aa: CASMGGLAYNEQFF

v_gene: TRBV7-9
j_gene: TRBJ2-1
CDR3aa: CASSRLAVYNEQFF

v_gene: TRBV5-4
j_gene: TRBJ1-4
CDR3aa: CASSFRGERKLFF

v_gene: TRBV18
j_gene: TRBJ2-1
CDR3aa: CASSPLSGGNEQFF

v_gene: TRBV5-1
j_gene: TRBJ2-1
CDR3aa: CASSLVDYNEQFF

v_gene: TRBV14
j_gene: TRBJ1-1
CDR3aa: CASSPLGLVNTEAFF

v_gene: TRBV19
j_gene: TRBJ2-4
CDR3aa: CASSMGDRSAKNIQYF

v_gene: TRBV18
j_gene: TRBJ2-3
CDR3aa: CASSNAVGGDTQYF

v_gene: TRBV29-1
j_gene: TRBJ2-3
CDR3aa: CSVEQGADTQYF

v_gene: TRBV6-5
j_gene: TRBJ2-7
CDR3aa: CASSYDSYEQYF

v_gene: TRBV11-2
j_gene: TRBJ2-5
CDR3aa: CASSPGPLETQYF

v_gene: TRBV6-1
j_gene: TRBJ2-7
CDR3aa: CATLAGSYEQYF

v_gene: TRBV18
j_gene: TRBJ2-5
CDR3aa: CASSPSEPGQGVSGRYF

v_gene: TRBV18
j_gene: TRBJ2-3
CDR3aa: CASSPLDRPDTQYF

v_gene: TRBV29-1
j_gene: TRBJ1-1
CDR3aa: CSATIGEGVGQAFF

v_gene: TRBV7-9
j_gene: .
CDR3aa: CASSLPRAHSYEQYF

v_gene: TRBV27
j_gene: TRBJ1-5
CDR3aa: CASSLNRNQPQHF

v_gene: TRBV4-3
j_gene: TRBJ1-5
CDR3aa: CASSQFPTGPNQPQHF

v_gene: TRBV11-1
j_gene: TRBJ1-1
CDR3aa: CASSSGRRLKNTEAFF

v_gene: TRBV5-5
j_gene: TRBJ1-1
CDR3aa: CASSPASPADTEAFF

v_gene: TRBV7-8
j_gene: TRBJ2-5
CDR3aa: CASRRHDQETQYF

v_gene: TRBV5-4
j_gene: TRBJ2-3
CDR3aa: CASSAGQGTDTQYF

v_gene: TRBV14
j_gene: TRBJ2-1
CDR3aa: CASSQDGGTGTNEQFF

v_gene: TRBV7-3
j_gene: TRBJ2-1
CDR3aa: CASSLRFPNEQFF

v_gene: TRBV28
j_gene: TRBJ1-2
CDR3aa: CASIETRGGRDYGYTF

v_gene: TRBV28
j_gene: TRBJ2-7
CDR3aa: CASTQRGRSFYEQYF

v_gene: TRBV27
j_gene: TRBJ2-7
CDR3aa: CASSLTWDRGEYEQYF

v_gene: TRBV18
j_gene: TRBJ2-1
CDR3aa: CASSGGTGKAKYNEQFF

v_gene: TRBV7-3
j_gene: TRBJ2-7
CDR3aa: CASSPAAALASEQYF

v_gene: TRBV28
j_gene: TRBJ1-1
CDR3aa: CASSRGPWNTEAFF

v_gene: TRBV5-1
j_gene: TRBJ2-3
CDR3aa: CASSFGGTDTQYF

v_gene: TRBV18
j_gene: TRBJ1-5
CDR3aa: CASSPRTLARDSNQPQHF

v_gene: TRBV7-6
j_gene: TRBJ2-7
CDR3aa: CASSLVAGTTYEQYF

v_gene: TRBV2
j_gene: TRBJ2-5
CDR3aa: CASSGGLAGETQYF

v_gene: TRBV28
j_gene: TRBJ2-7
CDR3aa: CASGLPYEQYF

v_gene: TRBV5-6
j_gene: TRBJ2-3
CDR3aa: CASSFDQGATDTQYF

v_gene: TRBV5-1
j_gene: TRBJ2-2
CDR3aa: CASSPRGTGMNRVSTGELFF

v_gene: TRBV29-1
j_gene: TRBJ2-7
CDR3aa: CSVGGPGATYEQYF

v_gene: TRBV7-3
j_gene: TRBJ2-7
CDR3aa: CASSSPWPDRAYEQYF

v_gene: TRBV6-5
j_gene: TRBJ1-2
CDR3aa: CASSYGGLWQGHGYTF

v_gene: TRBV21-1
j_gene: TRBJ2-1
CDR3aa: CASSKGNEQFF

v_gene: TRBV7-3
j_gene: TRBJ1-1
CDR3aa: CASSEDRFTEAFF

v_gene: TRBV9
j_gene: TRBJ1-2
CDR3aa: CASSVGGFRQNGYTF

v_gene: TRBV9
j_gene: TRBJ2-7
CDR3aa: CASSVETGGSYEQYF

v_gene: TRBV7-8
j_gene: TRBJ2-2
CDR3aa: CASSLVASHTGELFF

v_gene: TRBV7-9
j_gene: TRBJ1-2
CDR3aa: CASSHGTNYGYTF

v_gene: TRBV14
j_gene: TRBJ2-7
CDR3aa: CASSQDNRKVNEQYF

v_gene: TRBV27
j_gene: TRBJ2-3
CDR3aa: CASSLYLAGSTDTQYF

v_gene: TRBV11-2
j_gene: TRBJ1-2
CDR3aa: CASSLEHAGGYGYTF